The sequence of this T cell receptor (beta chain) was determined in a study of control samples from healthy donors and cancer patients. This CDR3 contains 15 residues. Germline CDR1 is SGHTA and CDR2 is FQGNSA. V lost 1 base and J 2 bases, leaving 9 bases between the germline ends. Method: immunoSEQ multiplex PCR; TCRdb's copy keeps in-frame clones and lacks some. The sample has about 140,000 clones; 70% to 90% are singletons. Material for sequencing was blood. The chain has TRBV7-2 and TRBJ1-3, with D uncertain. This TCR derives from a woman aged 25-40 years in good health. CDR3 residues: CASSLDGVTGNTIYF. The CDR3 DNA follows: TGTGCCAGCAGCTTAGACGGGGTAACTGGAAACACCATATATTTT.